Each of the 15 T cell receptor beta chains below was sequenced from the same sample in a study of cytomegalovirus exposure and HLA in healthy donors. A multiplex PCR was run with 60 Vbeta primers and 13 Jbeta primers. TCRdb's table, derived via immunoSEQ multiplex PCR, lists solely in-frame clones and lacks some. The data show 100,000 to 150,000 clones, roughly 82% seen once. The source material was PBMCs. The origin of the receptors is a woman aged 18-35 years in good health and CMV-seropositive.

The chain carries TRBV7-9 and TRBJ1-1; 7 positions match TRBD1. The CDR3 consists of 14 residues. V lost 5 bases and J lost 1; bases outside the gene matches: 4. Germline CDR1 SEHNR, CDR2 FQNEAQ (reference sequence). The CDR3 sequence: CASSLGQPNTEAFF. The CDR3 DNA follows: TGTGCCAGCAGCCTGGGACAGCCGAACACTGAAGCTTTCTTT.

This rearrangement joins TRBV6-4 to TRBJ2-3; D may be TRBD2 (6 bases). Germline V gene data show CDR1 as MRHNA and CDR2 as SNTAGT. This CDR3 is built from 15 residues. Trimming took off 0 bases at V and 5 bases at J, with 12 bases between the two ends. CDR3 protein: CASSDSLGGIDTQYF. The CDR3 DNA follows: TGTGCCAGCAGTGACTCTTTAGGAGGGATAGATACGCAGTATTTT.

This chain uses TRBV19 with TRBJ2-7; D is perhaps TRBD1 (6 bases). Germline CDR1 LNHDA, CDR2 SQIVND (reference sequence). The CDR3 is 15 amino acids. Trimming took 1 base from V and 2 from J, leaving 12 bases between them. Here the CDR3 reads CASSIAGTSPYEQYF. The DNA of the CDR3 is TGTGCCAGTAGTATAGCGGGGACATCCCCCTACGAGCAGTACTTC.

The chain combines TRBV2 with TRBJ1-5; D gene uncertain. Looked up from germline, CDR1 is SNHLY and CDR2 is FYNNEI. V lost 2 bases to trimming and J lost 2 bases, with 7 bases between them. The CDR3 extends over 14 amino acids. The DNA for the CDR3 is TGTGCCAGCAGTGAATACGCGGGCAATCAGCCCCAGCATTTT. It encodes CASSEYAGNQPQHF.

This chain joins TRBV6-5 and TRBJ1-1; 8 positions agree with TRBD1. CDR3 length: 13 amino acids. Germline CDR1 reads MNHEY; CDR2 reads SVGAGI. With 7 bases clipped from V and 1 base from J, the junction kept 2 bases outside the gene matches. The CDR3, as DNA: TGTGCCAGCAACGGACAGGGGAACACTGAAGCTTTCTTT. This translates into CASNGQGNTEAFF.

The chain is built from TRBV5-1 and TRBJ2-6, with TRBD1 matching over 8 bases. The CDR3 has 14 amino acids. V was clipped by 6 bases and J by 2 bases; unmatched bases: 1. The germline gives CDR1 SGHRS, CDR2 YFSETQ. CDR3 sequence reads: CASTGGAGANVLTF. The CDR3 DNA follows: TGCGCCAGCACAGGGGGCGCTGGGGCCAACGTCCTGACTTTC.

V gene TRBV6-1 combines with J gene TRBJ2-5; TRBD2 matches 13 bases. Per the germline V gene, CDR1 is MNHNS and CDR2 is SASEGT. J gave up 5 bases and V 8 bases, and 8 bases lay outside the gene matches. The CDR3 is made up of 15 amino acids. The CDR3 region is CASSGGTSGVETQYF. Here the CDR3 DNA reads TGTGCCAGCTCGGGGGGGACTAGCGGGGTTGAGACCCAGTACTTC.

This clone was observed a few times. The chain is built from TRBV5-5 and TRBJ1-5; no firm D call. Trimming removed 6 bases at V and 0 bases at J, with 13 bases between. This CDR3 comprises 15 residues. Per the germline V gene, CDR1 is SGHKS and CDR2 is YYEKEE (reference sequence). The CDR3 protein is CASTRYASSNQPQHF. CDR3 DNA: TGTGCCAGCACCCGGTATGCCTCTAGCAATCAGCCCCAGCATTTT.

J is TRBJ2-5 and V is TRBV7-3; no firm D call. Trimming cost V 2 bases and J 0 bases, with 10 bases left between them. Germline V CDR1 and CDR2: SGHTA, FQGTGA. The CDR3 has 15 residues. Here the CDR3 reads CASSLVSADQETQYF. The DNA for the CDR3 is TGTGCCAGCAGCTTAGTCTCCGCAGACCAAGAGACCCAGTACTTC.

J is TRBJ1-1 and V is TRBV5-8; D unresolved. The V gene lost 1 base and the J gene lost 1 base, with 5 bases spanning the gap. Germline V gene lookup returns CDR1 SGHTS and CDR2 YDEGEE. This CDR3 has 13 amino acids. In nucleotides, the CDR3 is TGTGCCAGCAGCTTGTCCAGGAACACTGAAGCTTTCTTT. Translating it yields CASSLSRNTEAFF. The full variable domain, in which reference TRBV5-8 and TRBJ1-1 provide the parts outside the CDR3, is EAGVTQSPTHLIKTRGQQATLRCSPISGHTSVYWYQQALGLGLQFLLWYDEGEERNRGNFPPRFSGRQFPNYSSELNVNALELEDSALYLCASSLSRNTEAFFGQGTRLTVV.

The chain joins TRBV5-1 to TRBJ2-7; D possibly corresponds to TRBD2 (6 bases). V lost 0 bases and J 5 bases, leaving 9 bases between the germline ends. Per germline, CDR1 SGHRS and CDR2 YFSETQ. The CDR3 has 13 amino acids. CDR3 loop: CASSLGGVDEQYF. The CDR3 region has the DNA TGCGCCAGCAGCTTGGGGGGGGTAGACGAGCAGTACTTC.

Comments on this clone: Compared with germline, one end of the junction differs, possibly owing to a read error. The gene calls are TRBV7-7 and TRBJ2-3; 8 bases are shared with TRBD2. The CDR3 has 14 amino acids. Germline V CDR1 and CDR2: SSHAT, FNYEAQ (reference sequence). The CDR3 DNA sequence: TGTGCTAGCAGCCAAGGCGGGGGGATGGATACGCAGTATTTT. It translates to CASSQGGGMDTQYF.

In DNA form, the CDR3 reads TGTGCCACCAGCAGAGATCGAGGTAGCAATCAGCCCCAGCATTTT. Translation: CATSRDRGSNQPQHF. The chain is built from TRBV15 and TRBJ1-5; D gene uncertain. The length of the CDR3 is 15 residues. Germline values: CDR1 LNHNV, CDR2 YYDKDF (reference sequence). The V end was cut by 0 bases, the J end by 0 bases, with 6 bases between.

This CDR3 reads CASSLGAMNTEAFF. CDR3 DNA sequence: TGTGCCAGCAGTTTAGGGGCAATGAACACTGAAGCTTTCTTT. The chain is built from TRBV27 and TRBJ1-1; D perhaps matches TRBD1 (5 bases). CDR1 is MNHEY and CDR2 is SMNVEV in the germline V gene (reference sequence). V was cut by 2 bases and J by 0 bases, with 7 bases left in between. This CDR3 comprises 14 residues.

The CDR3 here is CATSREISSGYTF. The CDR3 nucleotides read TGTGCCACCAGCAGAGAAATCAGTTCTGGCTACACCTTC. The chain is built from TRBV15 and TRBJ1-2; D uncertain. Trimming left V 0 bases short and J 7 bases short, with 9 bases between. Looked up from germline, CDR1 is LNHNV and CDR2 is YYDKDF (reference sequence). The CDR3 totals 13 residues. Filled out from reference TRBV15 and TRBJ1-2, the complete variable domain reads DAMVIQNPRYQVTQFGKPVTLSCSQTLNHNVMYWYQQKSSQAPKLLFHYYDKDFNNEADTPDNFQSRRPNTSFCFLDIRSPGLGDTAMYLCATSREISSGYTFGSGTRLTVV.